Following are 13 T cell receptor beta chains from one sample sequenced in a study of technical replicates of blood from a few donors. This table comes from immunoSEQ multiplex PCR, and its TCRdb copy is limited to in-frame clones, with some not included. In the table there are about 50,000 clones, about 96% of which are singletons. Sequenced material: T cells isolated from PBMCs. The receptors stem from a human donor in good health.

V and J are TRBV30 and TRBJ1-5, with a weak D call TRBD1 (5 bases). The V and J ends lost 5 bases and 9 bases respectively, with 20 bases between them. Germline-derived CDR1 and CDR2 are GTSNPN and SVGIG (reference sequence). This CDR3 is 14 amino acids long. The CDR3 sequence: CAWSNPGGSRPQHF. The CDR3, as DNA: TGTGCCTGGTCCAACCCTGGGGGGAGTAGGCCCCAGCATTTT.

The chain has TRBV10-1 and TRBJ2-7; 8 bases are a match to TRBD2. V dropped 2 bases and J dropped 2; count of bases not matched to a gene: 5. The V gene's germline CDR1 is WNHNN and CDR2 SYGVQD (reference sequence). The CDR3 runs 15 residues. CDR3 in amino acids: CASSEPGRGPYEQYF. Written as DNA, the CDR3 is TGCGCCAGCAGTGAGCCCGGGAGGGGCCCCTACGAGCAGTACTTC.

The chain links TRBV30 to TRBJ1-1; D not resolved. This CDR3 contains 11 residues. Germline CDR1 is GTSNPN and CDR2 is SVGIG (reference sequence). The V end lost 2 bases, the J end lost 8 bases, and 9 bases lay between the germline ends. CDR3 sequence reads: CAWSSYREAFF. CDR3 bases: TGTGCCTGGAGTTCCTACAGAGAAGCTTTCTTT.

V gene TRBV5-3 combines with J gene TRBJ1-5, with D hard to call. TRBV5-3 is assigned to the ORF class and has an uncertain function. The CDR3 covers 13 residues. The germline V and J ends were trimmed by 3 bases and 4 bases, with 8 bases remaining between them. In DNA form, the CDR3 reads TGTGCCAGAAGCTCACCAGCGAATCAGCCCCAGCATTTT. This translates into CARSSPANQPQHF.

This chain joins TRBV29-1 and TRBJ1-1, with TRBD1 identical over 7 bases. This CDR3 has 12 amino acids. V trimming: 7 bases; J trimming: 4 bases; junction bases outside the gene matches: 6. Germline values: CDR1 SQVTM, CDR2 ANQGSEA. In nucleotides, the CDR3 is TGCAGCGGCACAGGGGTTGGCACTGAAGCTTTCTTT. Its protein product is CSGTGVGTEAFF. The full variable domain, in which reference TRBV29-1 and TRBJ1-1 provide the parts outside the CDR3, is SAVISQKPSRDICQRGTSLTIQCQVDSQVTMMFWYRQQPGQSLTLIATANQGSEATYESGFVIDKFPISRPNLTFSTLTVSNMSPEDSSIYLCSGTGVGTEAFFGQGTRLTVV.

The rearrangement joins TRBV10-1 to TRBJ2-2; the match to TRBD2 covers 9 bases. V lost 0 bases and J lost 10; bases outside the gene matches: 6. The CDR3 runs to 15 residues. CDR1 and CDR2 (germline): WNHNN, SYGVQD (reference sequence). As DNA, the CDR3 is TGCGCCAGCAGTGAGTCGGGACTAGCTTCGGAGGAGCTGTTTTTT. This sequence encodes CASSESGLASEELFF.

V gene TRBV5-1 combines with J gene TRBJ1-2; D is unresolved. This CDR3 comprises 14 residues. Between the trimmed V and J ends, which lost 0 bases and 1 base, there was a span of 7 bases. Germline V CDR1 and CDR2: SGHRS, YFSETQ. In DNA, the CDR3 is TGCGCCAGCAGCTTGGCCTTGAGTAACTATGGCTACACCTTC. This gives the protein CASSLALSNYGYTF.

The chain recombines TRBV11-3 with TRBJ2-3; tentatively, D is TRBD1 (5 bases). The CDR3 contains 14 residues. V lost 1 base and J 4 bases, leaving 9 bases between the germline ends. Germline CDR1 reads SGHNT; CDR2 reads YENEEA. The CDR3 coding sequence is TGTGCCAGCAGCTTAGGTTCAGGGTCAGATACGCAGTATTTT. Translating it yields CASSLGSGSDTQYF.

V and J are TRBV9 and TRBJ2-3; 11 bases align to TRBD1. V was pared by 4 bases and J by 5 bases, with 3 bases of the junction left unmatched. CDR3 length: 14 residues. Germline V gene data show CDR1 as SGDLS and CDR2 as YYNGEE. This CDR3 reads CASSQGTGGDTQYF. DNA of the CDR3: TGTGCCAGCAGCCAAGGGACAGGGGGAGATACGCAGTATTTT.

The rearrangement uses TRBV7-2 and TRBJ2-6, with 9 bases that match TRBD2. J was trimmed by 4 bases and V by 5 bases; bases with no gene match: 9. Per the germline V gene, CDR1 is SGHTA and CDR2 is FQGNSA. The CDR3 totals 17 residues. DNA of the CDR3: TGTGCCAGCAGCCAGTTAGCGGGAGTAGCCGGGGCCAACGTCCTGACTTTC. It yields the protein CASSQLAGVAGANVLTF.

This chain connects TRBV15 to TRBJ1-5, with D possibly being TRBD1 (5 bases). Trimming took 5 bases from V and 5 from J, leaving 10 bases between them. CDR1 is LNHNV and CDR2 is YYDKDF in the germline V gene (reference sequence). The CDR3 totals 13 residues. The CDR3 coding sequence is TGTGCCACCAGCCCCCAGGGTTATCAGCCCCAGCATTTT. It encodes CATSPQGYQPQHF.

The chain has TRBV11-2 and TRBJ1-3, with D unresolved. Trimming left V 1 base short and J 0 bases short, with 10 bases between. Germline CDR1 reads SGHAT; CDR2 reads FQNNGV. This CDR3 contains 16 residues. CDR3 protein: CASSLVLLSSGNTIYF. As DNA, the CDR3 is TGTGCCAGCAGCTTAGTTCTATTGAGCTCTGGAAACACCATATATTTT. Together with reference TRBV11-2 and TRBJ1-3, the CDR3 gives the full variable domain: EAGVAQSPRYKIIEKRQSVAFWCNPISGHATLYWYQQILGQGPKLLIQFQNNGVVDDSQLPKDRFSAERLKGVDSTLKIQPAKLEDSAVYLCASSLVLLSSGNTIYFGEGSWLTVV.

The chain has TRBV4-1 and TRBJ1-1, with TRBD1 identical over 7 bases. The CDR3 spans 17 residues. The V and J ends lost 3 bases and 4 bases, in that order; junction bases with no gene match: 14. The V gene's germline CDR1 is MGHRA and CDR2 YSYEKL. The DNA for the CDR3 is TGCGCCAGCAGCCATCTCCTCGATACAAGGACAGGCACTGAAGCTTTCTTT. It codes for CASSHLLDTRTGTEAFF.